The rows below give T cell receptor beta chains drawn from one sample of a study of T cell responses to AZD1222 COVID-19 vaccine. TCRdb's table, derived via immunoSEQ multiplex PCR, lists solely in-frame clones and lacks some. Of some 71,000 clones detected, around 89% appear once; the ten largest clones hold around 30%. Sequencing used peripheral blood, obtained 28 days after the second AZD1222 dose. The receptors come from an adult who received the AZD1222 COVID-19 vaccine. The CDR3 runs from the conserved cysteine through the conserved F or W.

TRBJ1-5,TRBV27,CASRPTGNQPQHF
TRBJ2-2,TRBV7-6,CASSSTTTGELFF
TRBJ2-7,TRBV11-2,CASSLAAGSLGEQYF
TRBJ2-7,TRBV9,CASSGETSGTYEQYF
TRBJ1-1,TRBV5-4,CASSTDRGRSSTEAFF
TRBJ2-7,TRBV19,CASRRRDNSYEQYF
TRBJ1-1,TRBV15,CATRARVPVIGTEAFF
TRBJ2-7,TRBV9,CASSVEAGFPYEQYF
TRBJ2-7,TRBV2,CASSEGVGGPYEQYF
TRBJ1-1,TRBV11-3,CASSTGQAWAEAFF
TRBJ2-1,TRBV5-4,CASSLGGSVYNEQFF
TRBJ2-7,TRBV14,CASSQDPWAAQIGEQYF
TRBJ2-2,TRBV12-3/TRBV12-4,CASRVDRAGELFF
TRBJ2-7,TRBV7-2,CASSPGGSYEQYF
TRBJ2-3,TRBV5-4,CASSLPQSGGSTDTQYF
TRBJ2-5,TRBV19,CASRGTAYQETQYF
TRBJ2-1,TRBV19,CASRKDGYNEQFF
TRBJ1-4,TRBV6-1,CASSDMGGATNEKLFF
TRBJ1-2,TRBV7-9,CASSLQGVDGYTF
TRBJ2-5,TRBV28,CASSGTEETQYF
TRBJ1-4,TRBV2,CASSESDEKLFF
TRBJ1-1,TRBV7-9,CASSPTQGNTEAFF
TRBJ1-2,TRBV19,CASSRPGARDYGYTF
TRBJ1-2,TRBV28,CASSSGGDNYGYTF
TRBJ2-7,TRBV19,CASSMGDTGAPRYYEQYF
TRBJ1-5,TRBV27,CASGEREAPQHF
TRBJ1-6,TRBV9,CASSVRPSGNSPLHF
TRBJ2-1,TRBV2,CAIYRDRARDEQFF
TRBJ1-6,TRBV5-1,CASSPGQVNSPLHF
TRBJ2-7,TRBV7-9,CASSQGVAGEQYF
TRBJ1-2,TRBV12-3/TRBV12-4,CASSRGGGYTF
TRBJ2-5,TRBV6-5,CASSYDPERARETQYF
TRBJ1-5,TRBV5-1,CASSLGSTNQPQHF
TRBJ2-1,TRBV5-1,CASSFSQGGGVNEQFF
TRBJ1-1,TRBV5-8,CASSNEQTGTEAFF
TRBJ2-3,TRBV30,CAWSRGGEDTQYF
TRBJ1-2,TRBV14,CASSQVTALVQGYTF
TRBJ2-1,TRBV5-1,CASSLEKNGHYNEQFF
TRBJ2-2,TRBV6-4,CASSDGRATGELFF
TRBJ2-1,TRBV11-1,CASSPQESYNEQFF
TRBJ1-2,TRBV23-1,CASSLLPVGSEEYGYTF
TRBJ2-3,TRBV5-4,CASSLGVTTDTQYF
TRBJ1-5,TRBV19,CASSEGWQNQPQHF
TRBJ1-6,TRBV11-2,CASSLTHPRQYNSPLHF
TRBJ1-1,TRBV14,CASRVRLNTEAFF
TRBJ1-5,TRBV6-4,CASRGKTGGFQPQHF
TRBJ2-1,TRBV11-2,CASSLKLATSLVRYNEQFF
TRBJ2-7,TRBV11-2,CASSMQTGTEYEQYF
TRBJ1-1,TRBV10-3,CAISDRDRGTEAFF
TRBJ1-5,TRBV6-2/TRBV6-3,CASSFPGRRTNQPQHF
TRBJ2-3,TRBV18,CASSSGQGSDTQYF
TRBJ2-5,TRBV7-8,CASSLANGVQETQYF
TRBJ2-7,TRBV7-9,CASRPFRTTTYEQYF
TRBJ2-1,TRBV28,CASSWGTSGTRYNEQFF